This T cell receptor (beta chain) is from a study of T cell responses to AZD1222 COVID-19 vaccine. Generated by immunoSEQ multiplex PCR, the TCRdb table keeps only in-frame clones and is missing some. The sample records around 150,000 clones, over 85% being singletons. Per the germline V gene, CDR1 is MDHEN and CDR2 is SYDVKM. V trimming: 1 base; J trimming: 0 bases; junction bases outside the gene matches: 1. The CDR3 covers 15 residues. The receptor was derived from an adult in good health. Sequenced material: peripheral blood, taken on day 0 of AZD1222 vaccination. This chain connects TRBV28 to TRBJ2-3; 7 positions match TRBD2. CDR3: CASSLLGGSTDTQYF. The CDR3 DNA is TGTGCCAGCAGTTTATTGGGGGGGAGCACAGATACGCAGTATTTT. Together with reference TRBV28 and TRBJ2-3, the CDR3 gives the full variable domain: DVKVTQSSRYLVKRTGEKVFLECVQDMDHENMFWYRQDPGLGLRLIYFSYDVKMKEKGDIPEGYSVSREKKERFSLILESASTNQTSMYLCASSLLGGSTDTQYFGPGTRLTVL.